The 10 T cell receptor beta chains below come from one sample, sequenced in a study of cytotoxic CD8 clonotypes in ibrutinib-treated CLL. The repertoire was sequenced with immunoSEQ multiplex PCR; TCRdb's copy has only in-frame clones and lacks some. Of over 150,000 clones in the sample, more than 75% were seen once. This material consisted of PBMCs, taken after 12 months of ibrutinib treatment. These receptors were taken from a human donor with chronic lymphocytic leukemia.

This chain joins TRBV7-2 and TRBJ2-6; D possibly corresponds to TRBD2 (5 bases). V was trimmed by 5 bases and J by 2 bases, leaving 10 bases between them. Germline CDR1 and CDR2: SGHTA and FQGNSA. The CDR3 contains 15 residues. CDR3 nucleotides: TGTGCCAGCAGCCCGGGATCGACTGGGGCCAACGTCCTGACTTTC. It translates to CASSPGSTGANVLTF.

The gene calls are TRBV29-1 and TRBJ1-1, with D possibly matching TRBD1 (6 bases). Trimming shortened V by 5 bases and J by 0 bases, and 13 bases separated the two germline ends. The germline gives CDR1 SQVTM, CDR2 ANQGSEA. The CDR3 sequence is 14 residues long. CDR3: CSVKPDRLNTEAFF. CDR3 coding DNA: TGCAGCGTTAAACCAGACAGGTTGAACACTGAAGCTTTCTTT.

This chain joins TRBV4-3 and TRBJ2-7, with 9 bases that match TRBD1. This CDR3 spans 15 amino acids. Germline-derived CDR1 and CDR2 are LGHNA and YSLEER. Trimming cost V 0 bases and J 3 bases; bases outside gene matches: 3. The DNA of the CDR3 is TGCGCCAGCAGCCAAGAGGACAGGGGCGGCTACGAGCAGTACTTC. It codes for CASSQEDRGGYEQYF.

V gene TRBV15 combines with J gene TRBJ2-7; no reliable D call. CDR3 size: 13 residues. V lost 1 base and J 5 bases, leaving 9 bases between the germline ends. CDR1 LNHNV and CDR2 YYDKDF come from the germline V gene (reference sequence). For the CDR3, the DNA is TGTGCCACCAGCAGAGTAAGGTGGGACGAGCAGTACTTC. Protein sequence: CATSRVRWDEQYF.

J is TRBJ2-7 and V is TRBV11-2, with D unclear. This CDR3 spans 13 amino acids. Germline V gene data show CDR1 as SGHAT and CDR2 as FQNNGV. V lost 3 bases and J 7 bases, leaving 13 bases between the germline ends. The CDR3 bases are TGTGCCAGCAGCTTCACCACCTCTTGGGAGCAGTACTTC. This codes for CASSFTTSWEQYF.

The genes are TRBV4-2 and TRBJ2-1, with D perhaps TRBD1 or TRBD2 (5 bases each). This CDR3 region has 13 residues. Germline values: CDR1 LGHNA, CDR2 YNFKEQ. Trimming took 5 bases from V and 5 from J, leaving 10 bases between them. CDR3 coding DNA: TGTGCCAGCAGCAGGGACGGAGACAATGAGCAGTTCTTC. This translates into CASSRDGDNEQFF.

This clone was observed a single time. This rearrangement joins TRBV28 to TRBJ2-7; TRBD1 matches at 11 bases. Looked up from germline, CDR1 is MDHEN and CDR2 is SYDVKM. The CDR3 contains 15 residues. The trim removed 5 bases at V and 3 bases at J, leaving 6 bases unmatched. The CDR3 DNA sequence: TGTGCCAGCAGTGCCGGGACAGGGGGGAGCTACGAGCAGTACTTC. It specifies CASSAGTGGSYEQYF.

In its sample, this clone was seen a few times. The chain recombines TRBV10-2 with TRBJ1-2; D not certain. Looked up from germline, CDR1 is WSHSY and CDR2 is SAAADI. The CDR3 consists of 13 residues. V lost 5 bases to trimming and J lost 6 bases, with 13 bases between them. The CDR3 DNA reads TGCGCCAGCAGTCCTTCAGGCGTGGATGGCTACACCTTC. The encoded protein is CASSPSGVDGYTF.

The chain employs TRBV28 and TRBJ1-5; TRBD1 aligns across 7 bases. This CDR3 comprises 15 residues. Germline V gene lookup returns CDR1 MDHEN and CDR2 SYDVKM. V shed 2 bases and J 7 bases; nucleotides not matched to a gene: 8. The CDR3 coding sequence is TGTGCCAGCAGTTTAGGAGGGGGCGCAGTGCAGCCCCAGCATTTT. Its translation: CASSLGGGAVQPQHF.

For the CDR3, the DNA is TGCAGCGTTGAAGGAGGGCGGGGGGGGAGCTATGGCTACACCTTC. Translated: CSVEGGRGGSYGYTF. The chain links TRBV29-1 to TRBJ1-2; D perhaps matches TRBD1 (5 bases). CDR1 and CDR2 (germline): SQVTM, ANQGSEA. Deletions cut 1 base from V and 4 bases from J, with 16 bases between. The CDR3 runs to 15 residues.